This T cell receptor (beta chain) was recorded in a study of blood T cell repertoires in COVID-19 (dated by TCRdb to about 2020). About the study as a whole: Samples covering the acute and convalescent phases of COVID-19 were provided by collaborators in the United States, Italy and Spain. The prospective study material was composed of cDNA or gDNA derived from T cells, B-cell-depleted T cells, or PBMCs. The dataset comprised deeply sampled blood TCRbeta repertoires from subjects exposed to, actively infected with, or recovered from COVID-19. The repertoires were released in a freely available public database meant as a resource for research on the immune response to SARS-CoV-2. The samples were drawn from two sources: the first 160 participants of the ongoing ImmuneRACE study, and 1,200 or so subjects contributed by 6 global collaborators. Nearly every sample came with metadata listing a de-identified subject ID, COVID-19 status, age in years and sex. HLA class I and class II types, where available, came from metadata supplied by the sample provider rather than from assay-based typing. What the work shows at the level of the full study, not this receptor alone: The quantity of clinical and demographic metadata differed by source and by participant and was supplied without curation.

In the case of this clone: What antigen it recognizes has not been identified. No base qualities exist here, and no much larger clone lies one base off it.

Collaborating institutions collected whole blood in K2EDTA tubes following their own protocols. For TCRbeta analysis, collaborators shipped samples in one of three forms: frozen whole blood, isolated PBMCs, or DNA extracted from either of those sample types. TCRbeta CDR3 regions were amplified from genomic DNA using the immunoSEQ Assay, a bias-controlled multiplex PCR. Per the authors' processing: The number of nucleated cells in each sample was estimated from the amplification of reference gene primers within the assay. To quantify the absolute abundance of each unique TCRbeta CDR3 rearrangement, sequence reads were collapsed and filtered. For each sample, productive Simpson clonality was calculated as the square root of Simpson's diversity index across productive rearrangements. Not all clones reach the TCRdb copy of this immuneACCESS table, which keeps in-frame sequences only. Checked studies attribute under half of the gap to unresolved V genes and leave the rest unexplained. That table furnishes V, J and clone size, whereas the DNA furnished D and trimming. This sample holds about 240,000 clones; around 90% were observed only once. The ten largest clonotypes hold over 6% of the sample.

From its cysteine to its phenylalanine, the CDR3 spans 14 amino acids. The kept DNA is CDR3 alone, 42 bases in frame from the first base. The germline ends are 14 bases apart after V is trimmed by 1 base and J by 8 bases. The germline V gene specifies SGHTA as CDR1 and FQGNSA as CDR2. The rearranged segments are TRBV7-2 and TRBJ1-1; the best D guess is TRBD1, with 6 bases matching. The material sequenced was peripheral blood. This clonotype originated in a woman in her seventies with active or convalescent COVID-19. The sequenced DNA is TGTGCCAGCAGCTTAGTGGCAGGGGAGGGGGAAGCTTTCTTT. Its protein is CASSLVAGEGEAFF.